The next 25 T cell receptor beta chains were all read from a single sample in a study of blood T cell repertoires in COVID-19. Data came from immunoSEQ multiplex PCR; TCRdb stores just in-frame clones and leaves some out. Seen here are approximately 200,000 clones, less than 90% observed once, and the top ten hold roughly 2.4%. The sequenced sample was peripheral blood. These receptors originate from a woman between 50 and 59 years old with acute or convalescent COVID-19.

The chain links TRBV2 to TRBJ1-6; possibly TRBD1 for D (5 bases). Germline CDR1 SNHLY, CDR2 FYNNEI. Between the trimmed V and J ends, which lost 7 bases and 8 bases, there was a span of 12 bases. The CDR3 covers 13 residues. The CDR3 nucleotides are TGTGCCAGCACCTTGACAGAGCATTCACCCCTCCACTTT. As protein: CASTLTEHSPLHF.

The chain links TRBV30 to TRBJ1-1, with D tentatively TRBD1 (5 bases). Trimming left V 2 bases short and J 3 bases short, with 16 bases between. The CDR3 sequence is 15 residues long. The germline V gene has CDR1 GTSNPN and CDR2 SVGIG (reference sequence). CDR3 bases: TGTGCCTGGAGTCCTCTGGGACTGAGCTACACTGAAGCTTTCTTT. Translated, it gives CAWSPLGLSYTEAFF.

The DNA for the CDR3 is TGTGCCAGCAGCTTGGGGCTAGCGGGTGGTGAGCAGTTCTTC. This codes for CASSLGLAGGEQFF. V and J are TRBV5-4 and TRBJ2-1; 8 bases are a match to TRBD2. With 0 bases clipped from V and 9 bases from J, the junction kept 5 bases outside the gene matches. Germline V gives CDR1 SGHNT, CDR2 YYREEE (reference sequence). The CDR3 is made up of 14 amino acids. Based on the CDR3 plus reference TRBV5-4 and TRBJ2-1, the full variable domain is ETGVTQSPTHLIKTRGQQVTLRCSSQSGHNTVSWYQQALGQGPQFIFQYYREEENGRGNFPPRFSGLQFPNYSSELNVNALELDDSALYLCASSLGLAGGEQFFGPGTRLTVL.

V and J are TRBV5-5 and TRBJ2-7, with 10 bases lining up with TRBD1. The germline CDR1 and CDR2 sequences are SGHKS and YYEKEE (reference sequence). V lost 4 bases and J lost 3; bases outside the gene matches: 10. This CDR3 has 16 residues. The CDR3 loop is CASSPLWGTGVYEQYF. The CDR3 nucleotides read TGTGCCAGCAGCCCACTCTGGGGGACAGGGGTCTACGAGCAGTACTTC.

The CDR3 region has the DNA TGTGCCAGCAGCTTACTGGGAGTGGGCTCCTACGAGCAGTACTTC. Translation: CASSLLGVGSYEQYF. This chain uses TRBV7-2 with TRBJ2-7; weak D call: TRBD2 (5 bases). The CDR3 consists of 15 residues. V dropped 2 bases and J dropped 0 bases, with 11 bases sitting between them. The germline V gene encodes CDR1 SGHTA and CDR2 FQGNSA.

DNA of the CDR3: TGTGCCTCCGCAAGAGGGTCCTCTGGAAACACCATATATTTT. Translating it yields CASARGSSGNTIYF. The chain links TRBV19 to TRBJ1-3; D remains unclear. Germline V lookup: CDR1 LNHDA, CDR2 SQIVND (reference sequence). The CDR3 has 14 amino acids. Trimming left V 11 bases short and J 0 bases short, with 14 bases between.

This clone was counted many times. V and J are TRBV6-2 or TRBV6-3 and TRBJ2-7; D is possibly TRBD2 (7 bases). Germline CDR1 and CDR2: MNHEY and SVGEGT. This CDR3 spans 20 amino acids. Trimming pared 5 bases from V and 1 base from J, leaving 30 bases between. The CDR3 nucleotides are TGTGCCAGCAGTACGCCCCGGGGGGCTAGAATCACAACGGGGTCCTACGAGCAGTACTTC. Amino acids: CASSTPRGARITTGSYEQYF.

The J gene is TRBJ1-2, the V gene TRBV6-4; 8 bases map to TRBD1. The CDR3 is 13 residues long. V was pared by 4 bases and J by 8 bases, with 6 bases of the junction left unmatched. The germline gives CDR1 MRHNA, CDR2 SNTAGT. The CDR3 reads CASSASGTGGYTF. CDR3 bases: TGTGCCAGCAGTGCTTCCGGGACAGGAGGCTACACCTTC.

The J gene is TRBJ2-1, the V gene TRBV18; D gene ambiguous. V dropped 2 bases and J dropped 2 bases, with 13 bases sitting between them. Germline V gives CDR1 KGHSH, CDR2 LQKENI. This CDR3 comprises 16 residues. The CDR3 DNA reads as TGTGCCAGCTCACCATATACATTTCACCCCTACAATGAGCAGTTCTTC. Residues: CASSPYTFHPYNEQFF.

The J gene is TRBJ2-5, the V gene TRBV19; no firm D call. This CDR3 has 14 residues. Deletions cut 4 bases from V and 4 bases from J, with 13 bases between. CDR1 is LNHDA, CDR2 SQIVND, per germline (reference sequence). The CDR3 reads CASSTSVSGETQYF. The CDR3 DNA reads as TGTGCCAGTAGTACCTCGGTTTCCGGAGAGACCCAGTACTTC.

This chain links TRBV9 with TRBJ2-7; 8 nucleotides agree with TRBD2. CDR1 SGDLS and CDR2 YYNGEE come from the germline V gene. The trim removed 0 bases at V and 3 bases at J, leaving 5 bases unmatched. The CDR3 covers 15 residues. This CDR3 reads CASSVETGGYYEQYF. Written as DNA, the CDR3 is TGTGCCAGCAGCGTAGAGACGGGGGGGTACTACGAGCAGTACTTC.

The table lists this clone with a few counts. V gene TRBV3-1 (or the pseudogene TRBV3-2) combines with J gene TRBJ2-1; D remains unclear. The V and J ends lost 4 bases and 10 bases respectively, with 17 bases between them. Germline CDR1 is LGHDT and CDR2 is YNNKEL (reference sequence). The CDR3 is 14 residues long. This chain's CDR3 is CASSLSARIGEQFF. CDR3 in DNA: TGTGCCAGCAGCCTCAGTGCTAGGATCGGGGAGCAGTTCTTC.

This chain connects TRBV24-1 to TRBJ1-4; 9 positions match TRBD1. With 4 bases clipped from V and 0 bases from J, the junction kept 2 bases outside the gene matches. Germline assignment: CDR1 KGHDR and CDR2 SFDVKD. The CDR3 runs to 16 residues. The CDR3: CATSEGTGTTNEKLFF. Here the CDR3 DNA reads TGTGCCACCAGTGAAGGGACAGGGACAACTAATGAAAAACTGTTTTTT.

The chain employs TRBV27 and TRBJ1-1, with TRBD1 matching over 8 bases. Germline V gene data show CDR1 as MNHEY and CDR2 as SMNVEV (reference sequence). The trim removed 5 bases at V and 4 bases at J, leaving 9 bases unmatched. The CDR3 runs to 15 residues. As DNA, the CDR3 is TGTGCCAGCAGTGGGCTACAGGGGGGAGGCACTGAAGCTTTCTTT. This encodes CASSGLQGGGTEAFF.

The rearrangement uses TRBV27 and TRBJ2-1; D might be TRBD1 (5 bases). The V gene lost 6 bases and the J gene lost 10 bases, with 16 bases spanning the gap. Germline V gene sequence: CDR1 MNHEY, CDR2 SMNVEV (reference sequence). The length of the CDR3 is 13 residues. This chain's CDR3 is CASRPFGYREQFF. The CDR3 bases are TGTGCCAGCAGACCGTTTGGCTACAGGGAGCAGTTCTTC.

This clone showed up just once. The chain is built from TRBV7-2 and TRBJ2-3, with D maybe TRBD2 (5 bases). Trimming shortened V by 1 base and J by 0 bases, and 14 bases separated the two germline ends. Germline-derived CDR1 and CDR2 are SGHTA and FQGNSA. This CDR3 is 17 amino acids long. This CDR3 is CASSLVVSGSSTDTQYF. The CDR3 nucleotides are TGTGCCAGCAGCTTAGTCGTCAGCGGTTCTAGCACAGATACGCAGTATTTT.

The rearrangement uses TRBV29-1 and TRBJ1-2; TRBD1 aligns across 11 bases. Germline-derived CDR1 and CDR2 are SQVTM and ANQGSEA. The CDR3 runs 17 residues. Germline trimming cut 7 bases from V and 3 bases from J; bases unmatched to any gene: 16. The CDR3 reads CSADRGRFFGSDYGYTF. CDR3 sequence (DNA): TGCAGCGCGGACAGGGGGCGGTTTTTCGGTTCGGACTATGGCTACACCTTC.

The chain has TRBV5-1 and TRBJ2-3; 10 bases are shared with TRBD2. The CDR3 sequence is 16 residues long. In germline, CDR1 is SGHRS, CDR2 YFSETQ. Germline trimming cut 4 bases from V and 2 bases from J; bases unmatched to any gene: 7. The CDR3 sequence: CASSLSGGINTDTQYF. CDR3 coding DNA: TGCGCCAGCAGCCTTAGCGGGGGGATTAACACAGATACGCAGTATTTT.

This CDR3 reads CASSQGVGTGVIGTQYF. The CDR3 DNA reads TGTGCCAGCAGCCAGGGTGTCGGGACAGGGGTAATAGGTACGCAGTATTTT. The rearrangement uses TRBV11-3 and TRBJ2-3, with 10 bases lining up with TRBD1. V gave up 5 bases and J gave up 8 bases; unmatched junction bases: 16. This CDR3 region has 17 residues. The V gene's germline CDR1 is SGHNT and CDR2 YENEEA.

This chain joins TRBV24-1 and TRBJ2-3, with D uncertain. The germline V and J ends were trimmed by 5 bases and 6 bases, with 11 bases remaining between them. This CDR3 comprises 13 residues. Germline CDR1 KGHDR, CDR2 SFDVKD. CDR3 residues: CATSGAREDTQYF. CDR3 DNA: TGTGCCACCAGTGGGGCAAGAGAGGATACGCAGTATTTT.

The chain has TRBV30 and TRBJ1-2; 7 bases agree with TRBD1. Germline V CDR1 and CDR2: GTSNPN, SVGIG (reference sequence). The J segment lost 8 bases and the V segment lost 6 bases, leaving 12 bases of the junction unmatched. The CDR3 runs 13 residues. CDR3 sequence (DNA): TGTGCCTGTTCTACGGACAGGCCTTGGGGCTACACCTTC. Amino acid sequence: CACSTDRPWGYTF.

The chain uses TRBV7-2 and TRBJ2-2; 16 positions match TRBD2. V was pared by 5 bases and J by 8 bases, with 5 bases of the junction left unmatched. Germline-derived CDR1 and CDR2 are SGHTA and FQGNSA. The CDR3 runs to 16 residues. The CDR3 reads CASSRGLAGGGGELFF. The DNA of the CDR3 is TGTGCCAGCAGCCGGGGACTAGCGGGAGGGGGAGGGGAGCTGTTTTTT.

The V gene is TRBV10-3, the J gene TRBJ2-7; D may be TRBD2 (5 bases). The germline V gene encodes CDR1 ENHRY and CDR2 SYGVKD. The CDR3 is made up of 13 amino acids. Trimming stripped 2 bases from V and 4 bases from J, with 9 bases between. CDR3 protein: CAISEPPGYEQYF. In DNA, the CDR3 is TGTGCCATCAGTGAGCCTCCGGGATACGAGCAGTACTTC.

This clone was detected only once. The V call is TRBV19, the J call TRBJ2-7; 7 bases map to TRBD2. CDR3 size: 20 residues. V gave up 3 bases and J gave up 6 bases; unmatched junction bases: 26. Germline V gene sequence: CDR1 LNHDA, CDR2 SQIVND (reference sequence). CDR3 nucleotide sequence: TGTGCCAGTAGTATGTATCCGAGCCGCGCGGGAGTAGGTTCAGCGGCCGAGCAGTACTTC. This translates into CASSMYPSRAGVGSAAEQYF.

The V call is TRBV5-6, the J call TRBJ2-2, with 9 positions matching TRBD1. This CDR3 comprises 14 residues. V lost 3 bases, J lost 6 bases, and 3 bases stayed unmatched. CDR1 and CDR2 (germline): SGHDT, YYEEEE. The CDR3 DNA reads TGTGCCAGCAGCTGGGGACAGGGATCCGGGGAGCTGTTTTTT. Its translation: CASSWGQGSGELFF.